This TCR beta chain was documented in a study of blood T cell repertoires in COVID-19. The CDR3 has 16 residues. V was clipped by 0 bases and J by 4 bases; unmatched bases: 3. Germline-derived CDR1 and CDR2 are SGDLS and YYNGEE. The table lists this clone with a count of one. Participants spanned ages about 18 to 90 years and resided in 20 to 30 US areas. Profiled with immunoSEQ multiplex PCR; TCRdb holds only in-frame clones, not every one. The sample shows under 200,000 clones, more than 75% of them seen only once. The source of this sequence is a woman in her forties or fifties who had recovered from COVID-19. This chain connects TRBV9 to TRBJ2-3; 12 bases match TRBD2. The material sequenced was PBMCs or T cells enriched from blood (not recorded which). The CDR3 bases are TGTGCCAGCAGCGTAGGACTAGCGGGAGCCCCAGATACGCAGTATTTT. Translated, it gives CASSVGLAGAPDTQYF.